Following are 17 T cell receptor beta chains from one sample sequenced in a study of blood T cell repertoires in COVID-19 (dated by TCRdb to 2018 to 2020). The receptor library was made with the immunoSEQ multiplex PCR assay. The table comes from immuneACCESS by way of TCRdb, which keeps in-frame sequences with V and J called. Part of the clones is missing from these tables; in studies checked, under half for an unresolved V gene and the rest for unknown reasons. This sample has roughly 180,000 clones in its table, and roughly four fifths of those were observed once. Of the sample, about 8% is held by the ten largest clones. The material sequenced was peripheral blood. The origin of the receptors is a man in his forties who had recovered from COVID-19.

The rearrangement joins TRBV6-5 to TRBJ2-5; 8 bases match TRBD2. Germline V lookup: CDR1 MNHEY, CDR2 SVGAGI. The V and J ends lost 11 bases and 2 bases, in that order; junction bases with no gene match: 7. The CDR3 consists of 13 residues. The CDR3 nucleotides are TGTGCCGCAAAATCGGGGGGGCAAGAGACCCAGTACTTC. It encodes CAAKSGGQETQYF.

The chain combines TRBV15 with TRBJ2-7, with TRBD1 identical over 7 bases. CDR3 length: 15 amino acids. Germline assignment: CDR1 LNHNV and CDR2 YYDKDF (reference sequence). The ends lost 0 bases at V and 5 bases at J; junction bases unmatched: 7. Written as DNA, the CDR3 is TGTGCCACCAGCAGAGACAGGGGGAAATCACACGAGCAGTACTTC. Its protein product is CATSRDRGKSHEQYF.

The chain combines TRBV28 with TRBJ1-1; D is unclear. The CDR3 totals 12 residues. With 3 bases removed from V and 5 bases from J, the gap between germline ends came to 7 bases. Germline loops: CDR1 MDHEN, CDR2 SYDVKM. The CDR3 loop reads CASSFVETEAFF. The CDR3 DNA follows: TGTGCCAGCAGTTTCGTGGAGACTGAAGCTTTCTTT.

This chain connects TRBV2 to TRBJ2-1; 9 nucleotides align to TRBD2. Germline-derived CDR1 and CDR2 are SNHLY and FYNNEI. The CDR3 is 13 amino acids. Trimming removed 11 bases from V and 4 bases from J; junction bases left unmatched: 6. CDR3 in amino acids: CAGTSGQYNEQFF. DNA for the CDR3: TGTGCCGGAACTAGCGGGCAGTACAATGAGCAGTTCTTC.

The gene calls are TRBV9 and TRBJ2-1; TRBD1 aligns across 7 bases. The V and J ends lost 5 bases and 9 bases, in that order; junction bases with no gene match: 11. The CDR3 length is 14 residues. Looked up from germline, CDR1 is SGDLS and CDR2 is YYNGEE. CDR3: CASSPEGGMGEQFF. The CDR3 DNA sequence: TGTGCCAGCAGTCCCGAAGGGGGCATGGGTGAGCAGTTCTTC.

The chain employs TRBV29-1 and TRBJ2-7; D perhaps matches TRBD2 (5 bases). V dropped 5 bases and J dropped 0 bases, with 14 bases sitting between them. The length of the CDR3 is 14 residues. CDR1 SQVTM and CDR2 ANQGSEA come from the germline V gene. CDR3 bases: TGCAGCGTTTTGGTTGTAGGAGGCTCCTACGAGCAGTACTTC. It is translated as CSVLVVGGSYEQYF.

Regarding this clone: The junction departs from the called germline gene at one end, perhaps through a read error. The CDR3 sequence: CASSLTGAASQETQYF. DNA of the CDR3: TGTGCTAGCAGCTTAACAGGGGCCGCCTCACAAGAGACCCAGTACTTC. The genes are TRBV7-7 and TRBJ2-5; 7 bases are a match to TRBD1. The CDR3 loop spans 16 amino acids. Per germline, CDR1 SSHAT and CDR2 FNYEAQ (reference sequence). Based on the CDR3 plus reference TRBV7-7 and TRBJ2-5, the full variable domain is GAGVSQSPRYKVTKRGQDVTLRCDPISSHATLYWYQQALGQGPEFLTYFNYEAQPDKSGLPSDRFSAERPEGSISTLTIQRTEQRDSAMYRCASSLTGAASQETQYFGPGTRLLVL.

V and J are TRBV6-5 and TRBJ2-1; TRBD1 agrees at 7 bases. Trimming cost V 4 bases and J 6 bases; bases outside gene matches: 3. This CDR3 comprises 13 residues. Germline CDR1 MNHEY, CDR2 SVGAGI. The CDR3 nucleotides are TGTGCCAGCAGTTTACAGGGGAGCAATGAGCAGTTCTTC. It encodes CASSLQGSNEQFF.

The chain links TRBV19 to TRBJ2-7; TRBD1 aligns across 9 bases. CDR1 is LNHDA, CDR2 SQIVND, per germline (reference sequence). This CDR3 has 15 amino acids. Trimming removed 0 bases from V and 3 bases from J; junction bases left unmatched: 3. In DNA form, the CDR3 reads TGTGCCAGTAGTATAGATAGGGGACAGGGCTACGAGCAGTACTTC. Translated: CASSIDRGQGYEQYF.

Regarding this clone: In the same sample, other DNA sequences code for this CDR3. This sequence joins TRBV3-1 (or the pseudogene TRBV3-2) and TRBJ2-2; 13 bases are a match to TRBD2. Germline-derived CDR1 and CDR2 are LGHDT and YNNKEL (reference sequence). The CDR3 is 16 amino acids. V lost 1 base, J lost 7 bases, and 3 bases stayed unmatched. CDR3 loop: CASSQGTSGRIGELFF. As DNA, the CDR3 is TGTGCCAGCAGCCAAGGGACTAGCGGGAGAATCGGGGAGCTGTTTTTT.

The chain joins TRBV6-2 or TRBV6-3 to TRBJ2-1; a possible D gene is TRBD2 (6 bases). Per the germline V gene, CDR1 is MNHEY and CDR2 is SVGEGT. The CDR3 runs 15 residues. V gave up 2 bases and J gave up 2 bases, with 10 bases separating them. CDR3 sequence reads: CASSYPQRAYNEQFF. DNA of the CDR3: TGTGCCAGCAGTTACCCCCAGCGGGCCTACAATGAGCAGTTCTTC.

The gene calls are TRBV3-1 (or the pseudogene TRBV3-2) and TRBJ2-1; D perhaps matches TRBD2 (6 bases). Trimming left V 7 bases short and J 5 bases short, with 15 bases between. CDR1 is LGHDT and CDR2 is YNNKEL in the germline V gene (reference sequence). This CDR3 region has 14 residues. The CDR3 nucleotides are TGTGCCAGCACCAACTCGGACTATCACAATGAGCAGTTCTTC. Its translation: CASTNSDYHNEQFF.

The genes are TRBV27 and TRBJ1-6; no definite D call. Trimming left V 2 bases short and J 11 bases short, with 10 bases between. Germline lookup yields CDR1 MNHEY and CDR2 SMNVEV (reference sequence). The CDR3 runs 13 residues. DNA for the CDR3: TGTGCCAGCAGTTTAGAGGCGACCGCACCCCTCCACTTT. Encoded protein: CASSLEATAPLHF.

V and J are TRBV11-3 and TRBJ2-2; D gene unclear. Deletions cut 4 bases from V and 9 bases from J, with 9 bases between. CDR1 SGHNT and CDR2 YENEEA come from the germline V gene. The CDR3 extends over 12 amino acids. This chain's CDR3 is CASSSGPRELFF. CDR3 bases: TGTGCCAGCAGCTCTGGGCCCCGGGAGCTGTTTTTT.

The chain has TRBV29-1 and TRBJ1-5; a possible D gene is TRBD1 (5 bases). Germline CDR1 and CDR2: SQVTM and ANQGSEA. CDR3 size: 13 residues. The V gene lost 4 bases and the J gene lost 6 bases, with 13 bases spanning the gap. The CDR3 spells CSVADSPSQPQHF. CDR3 in DNA: TGCAGCGTTGCCGACAGTCCCAGTCAGCCCCAGCATTTT.

This chain connects TRBV3-1 (or the pseudogene TRBV3-2) to TRBJ2-1; 7 bases are a match to TRBD1. Germline V gives CDR1 LGHDT, CDR2 YNNKEL (reference sequence). V shed 4 bases and J 7 bases; nucleotides not matched to a gene: 10. There are 15 residues in the CDR3. CDR3 DNA: TGTGCCAGCAGCCTAACAGGGGCAGAAGGAAATGAGCAGTTCTTC. It is translated as CASSLTGAEGNEQFF.

This clone has just one count. The V call is TRBV19, the J call TRBJ2-7; D is perhaps TRBD1 (5 bases). Trimming pared 3 bases from V and 5 bases from J, leaving 11 bases between. From germline, CDR1 is LNHDA and CDR2 SQIVND (reference sequence). The CDR3 spans 13 residues. CDR3 DNA sequence: TGTGCCAGTAGTATGGGGCTTTTCGACGAGCAGTACTTC. Translated: CASSMGLFDEQYF.